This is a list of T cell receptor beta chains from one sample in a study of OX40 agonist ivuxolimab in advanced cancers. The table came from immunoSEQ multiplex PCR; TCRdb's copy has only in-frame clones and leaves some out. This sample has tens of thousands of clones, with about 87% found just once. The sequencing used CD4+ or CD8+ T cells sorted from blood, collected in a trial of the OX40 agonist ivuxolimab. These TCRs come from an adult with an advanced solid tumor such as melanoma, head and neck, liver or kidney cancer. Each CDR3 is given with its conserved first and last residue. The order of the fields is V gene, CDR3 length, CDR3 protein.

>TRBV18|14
CASSSTGWTPEAFF
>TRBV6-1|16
CASSERASPWSTEAFF
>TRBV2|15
CASSEGVGLLETQYF
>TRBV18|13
CASSSDRGYEQYF
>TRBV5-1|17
CASSLVFSGTSTDTQYF
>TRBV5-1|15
CASSVRRGSPYEQYF
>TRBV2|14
CASSGGQGFTEAFF
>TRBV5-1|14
CASSWTGQNTEAFF
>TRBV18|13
CASSPREGNTIYF
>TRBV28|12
CASKIVGQPQHF
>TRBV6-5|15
CASSYSARSSYEQYF
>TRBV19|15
CASSNTGATNEKLFF
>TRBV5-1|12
CASSLGAYEQYF
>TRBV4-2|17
CASSLPTGTSAIYEQYF
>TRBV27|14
CASSLEVSYNEQFF
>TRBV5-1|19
CASSLVPGQGFATNEKLFF
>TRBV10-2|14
CASSESTGGTGYTF
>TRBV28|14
CASSRDRGHHEQYF
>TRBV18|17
CASSQTPGQGIGNTIYF
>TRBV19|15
CASSPGTSGQETQYF
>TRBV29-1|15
CSVEDSAGGPTKQYF
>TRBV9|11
CASSVSGELFF
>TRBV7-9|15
CASSLVTGGSYGYTF
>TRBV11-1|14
CASSSRDSTDTQYF
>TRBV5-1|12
CASGLGANVLTF
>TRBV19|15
CASSIEAASYNEQFF
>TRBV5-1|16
CASSFGAAGAYNEQFF
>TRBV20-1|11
CSGTMKYEQYF
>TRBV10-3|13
CATLGGTEETQYF
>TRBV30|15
CAWARGGKRTDTQYF
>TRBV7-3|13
CASSPGLSDTQYF
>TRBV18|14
CASSLGSSYNEQFF
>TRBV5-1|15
CASSLVPLGLSEQFF
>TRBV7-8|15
CASSILLAGGETRYF
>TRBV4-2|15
CASSHRDRLNYGYTF
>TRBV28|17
CASSPSGLAVGADTQYF
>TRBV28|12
CATITGVGGYTF
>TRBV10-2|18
CASSDASGRAVGPNIQYF
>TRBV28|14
CASSYSNRVEGYTF
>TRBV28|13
CASSLYGASGQYF
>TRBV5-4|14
CASSRRANGDTQYF
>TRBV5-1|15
CASSLAGTGGAGQFF
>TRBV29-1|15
CSVDLLAGVGDTQYF
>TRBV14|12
CASSPSRHEQFF
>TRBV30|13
CAWGTTSGNTIYF
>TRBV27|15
CASSLSGKGTDTQYF
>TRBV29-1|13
CSVEIYTYNEQFF
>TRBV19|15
CASSNSNRGLGEQFF
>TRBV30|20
CAWSVPGIGTSGRAWETQYF
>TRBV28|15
CASSVAGVGTGELFF
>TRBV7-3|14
CASSSQGNTGELFF
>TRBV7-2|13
CASSLDSNYGHTF
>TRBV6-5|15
CASSRGVLIGETQYF
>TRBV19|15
CASTYTGQGNSPLHF
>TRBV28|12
CASSLSKDGYTF
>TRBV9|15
CASSVGGALYEKLFF